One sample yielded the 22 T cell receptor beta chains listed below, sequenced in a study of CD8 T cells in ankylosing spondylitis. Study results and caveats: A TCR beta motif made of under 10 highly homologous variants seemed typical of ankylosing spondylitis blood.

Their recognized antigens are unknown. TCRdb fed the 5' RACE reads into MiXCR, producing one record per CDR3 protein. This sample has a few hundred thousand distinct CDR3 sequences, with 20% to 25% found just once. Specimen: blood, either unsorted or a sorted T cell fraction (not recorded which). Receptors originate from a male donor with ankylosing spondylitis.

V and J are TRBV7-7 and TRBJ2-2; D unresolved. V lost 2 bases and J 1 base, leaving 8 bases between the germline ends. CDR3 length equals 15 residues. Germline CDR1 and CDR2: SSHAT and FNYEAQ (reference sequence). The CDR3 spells CASSLLTENTGELFF. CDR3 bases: TGTGCCAGCAGCTTATTAACAGAGAACACCGGGGAGCTGTTTTTT.

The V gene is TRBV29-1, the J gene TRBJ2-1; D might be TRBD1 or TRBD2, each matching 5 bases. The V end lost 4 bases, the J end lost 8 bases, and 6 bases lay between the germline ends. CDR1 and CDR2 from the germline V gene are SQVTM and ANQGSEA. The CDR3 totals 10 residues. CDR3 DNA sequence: TGCAGCGTTGGGGGGTATGAGCAGTTCTTC. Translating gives CSVGGYEQFF.

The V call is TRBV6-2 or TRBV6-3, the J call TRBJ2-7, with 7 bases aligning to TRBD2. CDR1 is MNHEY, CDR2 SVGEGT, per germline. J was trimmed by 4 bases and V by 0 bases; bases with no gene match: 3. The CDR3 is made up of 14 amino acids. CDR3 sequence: CASSYSGGLYEQYF. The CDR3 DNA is TGTGCCAGCAGTTACTCGGGGGGGTTGTACGAGCAGTACTTC.

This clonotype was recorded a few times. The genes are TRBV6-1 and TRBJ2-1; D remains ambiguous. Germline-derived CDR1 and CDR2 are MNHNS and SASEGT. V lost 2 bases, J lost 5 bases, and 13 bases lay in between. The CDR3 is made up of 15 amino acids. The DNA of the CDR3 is TGTGCCAGCAGTGAATTAAGGGTGTGGGACAATGAGCAGTTCTTC. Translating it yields CASSELRVWDNEQFF.

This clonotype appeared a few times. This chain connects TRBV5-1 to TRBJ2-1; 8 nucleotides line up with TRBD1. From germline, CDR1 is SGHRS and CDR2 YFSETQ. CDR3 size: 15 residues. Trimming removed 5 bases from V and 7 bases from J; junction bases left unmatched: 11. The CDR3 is CASRSGQALGNEQFF. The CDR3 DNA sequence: TGCGCCAGCAGGTCGGGACAGGCCCTTGGGAATGAGCAGTTCTTC.

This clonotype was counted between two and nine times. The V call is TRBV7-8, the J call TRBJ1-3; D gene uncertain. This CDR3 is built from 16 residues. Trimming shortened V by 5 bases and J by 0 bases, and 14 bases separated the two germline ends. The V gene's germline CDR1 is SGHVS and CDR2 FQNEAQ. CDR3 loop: CASSRLSSYSGNTIYF. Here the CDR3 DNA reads TGTGCCAGCAGCCGGCTGAGTAGTTACTCTGGAAACACCATATATTTT.

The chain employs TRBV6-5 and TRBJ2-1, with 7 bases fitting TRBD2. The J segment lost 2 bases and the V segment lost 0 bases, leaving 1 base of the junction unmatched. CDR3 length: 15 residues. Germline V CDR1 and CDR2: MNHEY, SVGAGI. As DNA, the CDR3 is TGTGCCAGCAGTTACTCGGGAGGGACCTACAATGAGCAGTTCTTC. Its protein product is CASSYSGGTYNEQFF.

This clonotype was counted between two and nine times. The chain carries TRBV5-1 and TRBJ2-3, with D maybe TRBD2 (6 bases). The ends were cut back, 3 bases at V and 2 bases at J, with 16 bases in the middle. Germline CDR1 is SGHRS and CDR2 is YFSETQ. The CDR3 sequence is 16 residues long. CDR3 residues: CASSSFAGRNTDTQYF. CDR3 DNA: TGCGCCAGCAGCTCCTTTGCGGGAAGAAACACAGATACGCAGTATTTT.

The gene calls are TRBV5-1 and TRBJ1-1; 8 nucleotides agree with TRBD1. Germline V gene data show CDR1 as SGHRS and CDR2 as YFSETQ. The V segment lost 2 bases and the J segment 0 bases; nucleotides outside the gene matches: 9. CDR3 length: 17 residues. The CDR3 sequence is CASSFGDRGAMNTEAFF. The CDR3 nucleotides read TGCGCCAGCAGCTTCGGAGACAGGGGAGCTATGAACACTGAAGCTTTCTTT.

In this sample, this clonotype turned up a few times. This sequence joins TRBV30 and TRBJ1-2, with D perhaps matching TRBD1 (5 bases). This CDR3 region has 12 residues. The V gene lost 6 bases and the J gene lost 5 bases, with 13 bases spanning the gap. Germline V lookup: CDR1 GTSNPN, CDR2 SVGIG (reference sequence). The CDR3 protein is CACTRRGYGYTF. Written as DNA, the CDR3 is TGTGCCTGCACAAGGAGGGGTTATGGCTACACCTTC.

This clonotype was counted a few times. DNA of the CDR3: TGTGCCAGCACCAGATTCGGGGACCAGGGACAGTTGTATGGCTACACCTTC. This gives the protein CASTRFGDQGQLYGYTF. This chain joins TRBV28 and TRBJ1-2; TRBD1 agrees at 7 bases. V shed 7 bases and J 5 bases; nucleotides not matched to a gene: 19. Germline V gene data show CDR1 as MDHEN and CDR2 as SYDVKM. The CDR3 runs 17 residues.

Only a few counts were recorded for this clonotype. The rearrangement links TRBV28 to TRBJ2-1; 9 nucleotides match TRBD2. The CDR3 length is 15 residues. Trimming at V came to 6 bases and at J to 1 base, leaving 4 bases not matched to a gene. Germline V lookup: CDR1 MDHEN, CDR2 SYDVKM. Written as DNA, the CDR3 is TGTGCCAGCAGGGTCCTAGCGGGATCCTACAATGAGCAGTTCTTC. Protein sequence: CASRVLAGSYNEQFF.

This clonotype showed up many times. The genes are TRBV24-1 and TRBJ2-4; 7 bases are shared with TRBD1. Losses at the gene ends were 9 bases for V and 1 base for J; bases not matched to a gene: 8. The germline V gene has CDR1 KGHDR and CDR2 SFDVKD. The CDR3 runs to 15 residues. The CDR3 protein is CATVGRGHAKNIQYF. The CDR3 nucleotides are TGTGCCACCGTGGGTAGGGGGCATGCCAAAAACATTCAGTACTTC.

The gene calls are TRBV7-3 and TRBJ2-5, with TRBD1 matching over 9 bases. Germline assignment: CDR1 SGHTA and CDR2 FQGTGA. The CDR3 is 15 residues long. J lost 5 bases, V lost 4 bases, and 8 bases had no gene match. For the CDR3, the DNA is TGTGCCAGCAGCTCTGGGACAGGGACTTTCGAGACCCAGTACTTC. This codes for CASSSGTGTFETQYF.

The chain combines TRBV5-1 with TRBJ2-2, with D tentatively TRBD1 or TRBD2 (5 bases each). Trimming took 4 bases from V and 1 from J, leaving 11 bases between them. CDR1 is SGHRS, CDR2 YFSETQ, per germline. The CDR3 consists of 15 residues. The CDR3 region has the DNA TGCGCCAGCAGCCGGGACGGTTTGAACACCGGGGAGCTGTTTTTT. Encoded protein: CASSRDGLNTGELFF.

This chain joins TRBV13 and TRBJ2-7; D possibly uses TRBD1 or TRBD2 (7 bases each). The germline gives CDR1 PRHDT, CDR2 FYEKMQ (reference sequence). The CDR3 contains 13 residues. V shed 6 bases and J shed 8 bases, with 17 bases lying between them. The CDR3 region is CASRQGGVRQQYF. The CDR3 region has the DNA TGTGCCAGCAGGCAGGGGGGGGTTCGGCAGCAGTACTTC.

Written as DNA, the CDR3 is TGTGCCAGCAGCCCCCTCGGGACAGGTGACAAGGAGCAGTACTTC. Protein sequence: CASSPLGTGDKEQYF. This chain joins TRBV7-6 and TRBJ2-7; 8 bases are a match to TRBD1. V shed 5 bases and J 7 bases; nucleotides not matched to a gene: 13. Germline-derived CDR1 and CDR2 are SGHVS and FNYEAQ. The CDR3 is 15 residues long. Full variable domain (outside the CDR3, taken from reference TRBV7-6 and TRBJ2-7): GAGVSQSPRYKVTKRGQDVALRCDPISGHVSLYWYRQALGQGPEFLTYFNYEAQQDKSGLPNDRFSAERPEGSISTLTIQRTEQRDSAMYRCASSPLGTGDKEQYFGPGTRLTVT.

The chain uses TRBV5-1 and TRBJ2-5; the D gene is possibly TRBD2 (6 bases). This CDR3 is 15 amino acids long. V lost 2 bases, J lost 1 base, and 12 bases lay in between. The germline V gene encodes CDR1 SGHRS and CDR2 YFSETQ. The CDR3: CASSFGTFSQETQYF. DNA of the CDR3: TGCGCCAGCAGCTTTGGGACTTTTTCCCAAGAGACCCAGTACTTC.

In DNA form, the CDR3 reads TGCGCCAGCAGCCAAGACAGGGGCGTAGGGGAGACCCAGTACTTC. Translated, it gives CASSQDRGVGETQYF. This chain links TRBV4-1 with TRBJ2-5; D might be TRBD1 (6 bases). Germline-derived CDR1 and CDR2 are MGHRA and YSYEKL. The CDR3 sequence is 15 residues long. Trimming left V 0 bases short and J 5 bases short, with 13 bases between.

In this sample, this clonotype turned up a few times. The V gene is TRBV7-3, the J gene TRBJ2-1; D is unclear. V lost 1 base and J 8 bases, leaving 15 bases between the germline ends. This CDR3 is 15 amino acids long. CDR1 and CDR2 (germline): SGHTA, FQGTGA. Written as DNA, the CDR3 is TGTGCCAGCAGCTTAATCCTCGATTCGCTGCATGAGCAGTTCTTC. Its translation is CASSLILDSLHEQFF.

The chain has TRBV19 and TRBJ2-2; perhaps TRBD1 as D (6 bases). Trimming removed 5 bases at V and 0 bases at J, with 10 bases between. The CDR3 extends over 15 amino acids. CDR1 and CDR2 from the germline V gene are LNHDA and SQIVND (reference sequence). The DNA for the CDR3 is TGTGCCAGTAGTTTTTGGACAGCGAACACCGGGGAGCTGTTTTTT. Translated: CASSFWTANTGELFF.

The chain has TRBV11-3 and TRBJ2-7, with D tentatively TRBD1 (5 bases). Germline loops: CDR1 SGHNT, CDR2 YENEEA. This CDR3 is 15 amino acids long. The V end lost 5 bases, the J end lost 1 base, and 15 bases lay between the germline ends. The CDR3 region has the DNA TGTGCCAGCAGCCCTGGCGCAGGGCGTTCCTACGAGCAGTACTTC. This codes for CASSPGAGRSYEQYF.